These T cell receptor beta chains were read from a single sample in a study of high-grade serous ovarian cancer treatment subgroups. Clones were read by immunoSEQ multiplex PCR, and TCRdb kept only the in-frame ones, dropping some. The sample lists under 4,000 clones, around 65% occurring once. The sample was tumor tissue. The receptors come from a human donor with high-grade serous ovarian cancer. CDR3s include the opening cysteine and the closing phenylalanine or tryptophan. The D gene is left open where the match is weak. The size of a clone is reported for some rows only, either as once, few or many, or as a class for expanded clones.

d_gene: .
j_gene: TRBJ2-3
abundance: .
v_gene: TRBV6-5
CDR3aa: CASSSLGWDTQYF
CDR3nt: TGTGCCAGCAGTTCCTTGGGGTGGGATACGCAGTATTTT

d_gene: .
j_gene: TRBJ1-4
abundance: .
v_gene: TRBV5-1
CDR3aa: CASSLGSNEKLFF
CDR3nt: TGCGCCAGCAGCTTGGGTTCTAATGAAAAACTGTTTTTT

d_gene: TRBD1
j_gene: TRBJ2-1
abundance: .
v_gene: TRBV19
CDR3aa: CASSIYGPGTAYNEQFF
CDR3nt: TGTGCCAGTAGTATCTATGGACCCGGGACAGCCTACAATGAGCAGTTCTTC

d_gene: .
j_gene: TRBJ2-2
abundance: few
v_gene: TRBV21-1
CDR3aa: CASSKAQTANTGELFF
CDR3nt: TGTGCCAGCAGCAAAGCGCAGACAGCGAACACCGGGGAGCTGTTTTTT

d_gene: .
j_gene: TRBJ1-6
abundance: .
v_gene: TRBV6-5
CDR3aa: CASSYSRDSYNSPLHF
CDR3nt: TGTGCCAGCAGTTACTCCCGGGACTCTTATAATTCACCCCTCCACTTT

d_gene: .
j_gene: TRBJ1-2
abundance: once
v_gene: TRBV13
CDR3aa: CASSPPTGEANYGYTF
CDR3nt: TGTGCCAGCAGCCCTCCTACAGGTGAGGCTAACTATGGCTACACCTTC

d_gene: TRBD2
j_gene: TRBJ2-3
abundance: .
v_gene: TRBV5-4
CDR3aa: CASHSGGAVGDTQYF
CDR3nt: TGTGCCAGCCATTCGGGGGGGGCGGTAGGGGATACGCAGTATTTT

d_gene: TRBD1
j_gene: TRBJ1-5
abundance: .
v_gene: TRBV11-2
CDR3aa: CASSLGQGANQPQHF
CDR3nt: TGTGCCAGCAGCCTCGGACAGGGGGCGAATCAGCCCCAGCATTTT

d_gene: .
j_gene: TRBJ1-2
abundance: .
v_gene: TRBV7-9
CDR3aa: CASSFDSYGYTF
CDR3nt: TGTGCCAGCAGCTTTGACAGCTATGGCTACACCTTC

d_gene: .
j_gene: TRBJ2-1
abundance: few
v_gene: TRBV5-5
CDR3aa: CASGPTAHEQFF
CDR3nt: TGTGCCAGCGGCCCCACGGCCCATGAGCAGTTCTTC

d_gene: .
j_gene: TRBJ1-2
abundance: .
v_gene: TRBV6-5
CDR3aa: CASSRDRFTNYGYTF
CDR3nt: TGTGCCAGCAGCAGGGATCGCTTTACTAACTATGGCTACACCTTC